A selection of T cell receptor beta chains follows, all from one sample in a study of cytomegalovirus exposure and HLA in healthy donors. Repertoires were generated with immunoSEQ multiplex PCR, while TCRdb's copy carries only in-frame clones and drops some. The sample lists about 160,000 clones, approximately 81% occurring once. The source material was PBMCs. These receptors originate from a boy aged 2 to 10 in good health and CMV-seronegative. CDR3s include the opening cysteine and the closing phenylalanine or tryptophan. Each record gives: CDR3 protein, CDR3 DNA, J gene, clone size, D gene, V gene. The D gene is left open where the match is weak. Size is omitted from some rows. Given values are once, few, many or a class for expanded clones.

CDR3aa: CASSAPGQGVYGYTF; CDR3nt: TGCGCCAGCAGCGCACCGGGACAGGGGGTCTATGGCTACACCTTC; j_gene: TRBJ1-2; abundance: once; d_gene: TRBD1; v_gene: TRBV5-1
CDR3aa: CASSGGGPTYGYTF; CDR3nt: TGTGCCAGCAGTGGCGGCGGCCCTACCTATGGCTACACCTTC; j_gene: TRBJ1-2; abundance: .; d_gene: .; v_gene: TRBV28
CDR3aa: CASRHQGTTEAFF; CDR3nt: TGTGCCAGCCGTCACCAGGGGACCACTGAAGCTTTCTTT; j_gene: TRBJ1-1; abundance: .; d_gene: .; v_gene: TRBV28
CDR3aa: CASSLNEGAGLKLFF; CDR3nt: TGTGCCAGCAGCCTCAATGAGGGGGCGGGTTTAAAACTGTTTTTT; j_gene: TRBJ1-4; abundance: once; d_gene: TRBD1; v_gene: TRBV11-2
CDR3aa: CASSSTSGLSDTQYF; CDR3nt: TGTGCCAGCAGTTCCACTAGCGGTCTGTCAGATACGCAGTATTTT; j_gene: TRBJ2-3; abundance: .; d_gene: TRBD2; v_gene: TRBV11-2
CDR3aa: CASNLGQGGYGYTF; CDR3nt: TGCGCCAGCAACCTCGGACAGGGCGGCTATGGCTACACCTTC; j_gene: TRBJ1-2; abundance: .; d_gene: TRBD1; v_gene: TRBV5-1
CDR3aa: CASSQEVIGGYTF; CDR3nt: TGTGCCAGTAGCCAGGAAGTAATCGGTGGCTACACCTTC; j_gene: TRBJ1-2; abundance: once; d_gene: .; v_gene: TRBV19
CDR3aa: CASSLIQRETQYF; CDR3nt: TGTGCCAGCAGCTTGATACAGCGGGAGACCCAGTACTTC; j_gene: TRBJ2-5; abundance: .; d_gene: .; v_gene: TRBV5-5
CDR3aa: CASSWGGTAYEQYF; CDR3nt: TGCGCCAGCAGCTGGGGGGGCACCGCCTACGAGCAGTACTTC; j_gene: TRBJ2-7; abundance: .; d_gene: .; v_gene: TRBV5-1
CDR3aa: CASSYSGRVEETQYF; CDR3nt: TGTGCCAGCAGTTACTCTGGCAGGGTAGAGGAGACCCAGTACTTC; j_gene: TRBJ2-5; abundance: .; d_gene: .; v_gene: TRBV6-6
CDR3aa: CASSWTSGADYGYTF; CDR3nt: TGCGCCAGCAGCTGGACCTCAGGGGCGGACTATGGCTACACCTTC; j_gene: TRBJ1-2; abundance: once; d_gene: .; v_gene: TRBV5-1
CDR3aa: CASSGTGGGYGYTF; CDR3nt: TGTGCCAGCAGTGGGACAGGGGGAGGCTATGGCTACACCTTC; j_gene: TRBJ1-2; abundance: .; d_gene: TRBD1; v_gene: TRBV28
CDR3aa: CASSLEPAGHPPYGYTF; CDR3nt: TGTGCCAGCAGCTTGGAACCGGCAGGGCACCCACCTTATGGCTACACCTTC; j_gene: TRBJ1-2; abundance: .; d_gene: .; v_gene: TRBV5-4
CDR3aa: CASTSPYSGTGELFF; CDR3nt: TGTGCCAGCACCTCCCCGTATAGCGGCACCGGGGAGCTGTTTTTT; j_gene: TRBJ2-2; abundance: .; d_gene: .; v_gene: TRBV6-5
CDR3aa: CAWIAGHSGNTIYF; CDR3nt: TGTGCCTGGATCGCAGGGCACTCTGGAAACACCATATATTTT; j_gene: TRBJ1-3; abundance: .; d_gene: .; v_gene: TRBV30
CDR3aa: CASSPGTGANEQFF; CDR3nt: TGTGCCAGCAGCCCTGGGACAGGGGCAAATGAGCAGTTCTTC; j_gene: TRBJ2-1; abundance: .; d_gene: TRBD1; v_gene: TRBV7-3
CDR3aa: CASSEASYGYTF; CDR3nt: TGTGCCAGCAGTGAAGCTAGCTATGGCTACACCTTC; j_gene: TRBJ1-2; abundance: .; d_gene: .; v_gene: TRBV2
CDR3aa: CASSASGQANEKLFF; CDR3nt: TGTGCCAGCAGCGCCTCGGGACAGGCAAATGAAAAACTGTTTTTT; j_gene: TRBJ1-4; abundance: .; d_gene: TRBD1; v_gene: TRBV9
CDR3aa: CASSAEIQGRRLFF; CDR3nt: TGTGCCAGCAGTGCGGAGATACAGGGTCGACGGCTGTTTTTT; j_gene: TRBJ2-2; abundance: few; d_gene: .; v_gene: TRBV6-1
CDR3aa: CASSVATGNYPGLAGFYEQYF; CDR3nt: .; j_gene: TRBJ2-7; abundance: once; d_gene: .; v_gene: TRBV21-1
CDR3aa: CATSRVGTSDTQYF; CDR3nt: TGTGCCACCAGCAGGGTCGGGACTTCAGATACGCAGTATTTT; j_gene: TRBJ2-3; abundance: .; d_gene: .; v_gene: TRBV15
CDR3aa: CASSSRRGETEAFF; CDR3nt: TGTGCCAGCTCTAGCAGGAGGGGAGAGACTGAAGCTTTCTTT; j_gene: TRBJ1-1; abundance: .; d_gene: .; v_gene: TRBV28
CDR3aa: CASSLSAGGRYEQFF; CDR3nt: TGTGCCAGCAGTTTATCAGCGGGGGGTAGGTATGAGCAGTTCTTC; j_gene: TRBJ2-1; abundance: .; d_gene: TRBD2; v_gene: TRBV27
CDR3aa: CASSLIGTGVSNYGYTF; CDR3nt: TGTGCCAGCAGCTTAATCGGGACAGGGGTCTCGAACTATGGCTACACCTTC; j_gene: TRBJ1-2; abundance: .; d_gene: TRBD1; v_gene: TRBV7-8
CDR3aa: CASSDVGQHTGELFF; CDR3nt: TGTGCCAGCAGTGATGTGGGACAGCACACCGGGGAGCTGTTTTTT; j_gene: TRBJ2-2; abundance: .; d_gene: TRBD1; v_gene: TRBV25-1
CDR3aa: CASSSGTIHEQFF; CDR3nt: TGTGCCAGCAGCTCCGGGACAATTCATGAGCAGTTCTTC; j_gene: TRBJ2-1; abundance: .; d_gene: .; v_gene: TRBV2
CDR3aa: CASNMGGSEGGIYGYTF; CDR3nt: TGTGCCAGTAACATGGGGGGGTCTGAAGGCGGGATCTATGGCTACACCTTC; j_gene: TRBJ1-2; abundance: .; d_gene: .; v_gene: TRBV19
CDR3aa: CASSPDAGANYGYTF; CDR3nt: TGTGCCAGCAGTCCCGACGCGGGAGCTAACTATGGCTACACCTTC; j_gene: TRBJ1-2; abundance: .; d_gene: .; v_gene: TRBV2
CDR3aa: CASRPTSGGAYEQFF; CDR3nt: TGTGCCAGCAGGCCGACTAGCGGGGGGGCCTATGAGCAGTTCTTC; j_gene: TRBJ2-1; abundance: few; d_gene: TRBD2; v_gene: TRBV27
CDR3aa: CAISDPGEFIYGYTF; CDR3nt: TGTGCCATCAGTGACCCGGGGGAGTTCATCTATGGCTACACCTTC; j_gene: TRBJ1-2; abundance: .; d_gene: .; v_gene: TRBV10-3
CDR3aa: CASSRTGQGSYEQYF; CDR3nt: TGTGCCAGCAGCCGCACTGGACAGGGTTCCTACGAGCAGTACTTC; j_gene: TRBJ2-7; abundance: .; d_gene: TRBD1; v_gene: TRBV6-5
CDR3aa: CASSYPPRQDRETQYF; CDR3nt: TGTGCCAGCAGTTACCCCCCTAGACAGGACCGAGAGACCCAGTACTTC; j_gene: TRBJ2-5; abundance: .; d_gene: .; v_gene: TRBV28
CDR3aa: CASHNSGGRFDGYTF; CDR3nt: TGTGCCAGTCACAATTCAGGGGGTCGGTTCGATGGCTACACCTTC; j_gene: TRBJ1-2; abundance: .; d_gene: TRBD1; v_gene: TRBV19
CDR3aa: CASSWTGLYGGYTF; CDR3nt: TGTGCCAGCAGCTGGACAGGTCTATACGGTGGCTACACCTTC; j_gene: TRBJ1-2; abundance: once; d_gene: TRBD1; v_gene: TRBV5-6
CDR3aa: CASSQEGGSSYNEQFF; CDR3nt: TGCGCCAGCAGCCAAGAAGGAGGCAGCTCCTACAATGAGCAGTTCTTC; j_gene: TRBJ2-1; abundance: .; d_gene: .; v_gene: TRBV4-1
CDR3aa: CASSSSPSGGDYNEQFF; CDR3nt: TGCGCCAGCAGCTCCTCTCCTAGCGGGGGGGATTACAATGAGCAGTTCTTC; j_gene: TRBJ2-1; abundance: .; d_gene: TRBD2; v_gene: TRBV5-1
CDR3aa: CSVGFAGDYGYTF; CDR3nt: TGCAGCGTCGGATTTGCAGGGGACTATGGCTACACCTTC; j_gene: TRBJ1-2; abundance: .; d_gene: .; v_gene: TRBV29-1
CDR3aa: CASSPDGGADTQYF; CDR3nt: TGTGCCAGCAGCCCCGATGGGGGGGCAGATACGCAGTATTTT; j_gene: TRBJ2-3; abundance: .; d_gene: TRBD2; v_gene: TRBV5-6
CDR3aa: CASSVTGSSAGELFF; CDR3nt: TGTGCCAGCAGCGTAACCGGGAGTTCAGCCGGGGAGCTGTTTTTT; j_gene: TRBJ2-2; abundance: .; d_gene: .; v_gene: TRBV9
CDR3aa: CASRLGGGGQPQHF; CDR3nt: TGTGCCAGCAGACTCGGAGGGGGCGGTCAGCCCCAGCATTTT; j_gene: TRBJ1-5; abundance: .; d_gene: TRBD1; v_gene: TRBV28
CDR3aa: CASSYNSGDTQYF; CDR3nt: TGTGCCAGCAGTTATAATTCCGGGGATACGCAGTATTTT; j_gene: TRBJ2-3; abundance: once; d_gene: .; v_gene: TRBV6-5
CDR3aa: CASSQTGSGNTIYF; CDR3nt: TGTGCCAGCAGTCAAACAGGGTCTGGAAACACCATATATTTT; j_gene: TRBJ1-3; abundance: once; d_gene: .; v_gene: TRBV6-6
CDR3aa: CASRLDSDRTRYF; CDR3nt: TGTGCCAGCAGGTTAGACTCGGACAGGACCCGGTACTTC; j_gene: TRBJ2-5; abundance: .; d_gene: TRBD1; v_gene: TRBV28
CDR3aa: CATSREGDRQGNYGYTF; CDR3nt: TGTGCCACCAGCAGAGAGGGCGACAGGCAGGGCAACTATGGCTACACCTTC; j_gene: TRBJ1-2; abundance: once; d_gene: .; v_gene: TRBV15
CDR3aa: CASIGGGARAYGYTF; CDR3nt: TGTGCCAGCATCGGTGGGGGGGCGCGGGCCTATGGCTACACCTTC; j_gene: TRBJ1-2; abundance: .; d_gene: .; v_gene: TRBV6-1
CDR3aa: CASSYRRAAGGELFF; CDR3nt: TGTGCCAGCAGTTACCGCCGGGCGGCGGGCGGGGAGCTGTTTTTT; j_gene: TRBJ2-2; abundance: .; d_gene: .; v_gene: TRBV6-5
CDR3aa: CAWSQPGLRAFF; CDR3nt: TGTGCCTGGAGCCAACCCGGACTGAGGGCTTTCTTT; j_gene: TRBJ1-1; abundance: .; d_gene: .; v_gene: TRBV30
CDR3aa: CASSGGTSRDTQYF; CDR3nt: TGCGCCAGCAGTGGGGGGACTAGTCGGGATACGCAGTATTTT; j_gene: TRBJ2-3; abundance: .; d_gene: TRBD2; v_gene: TRBV10-1
CDR3aa: CASSQLAGAAGELFF; CDR3nt: TGCGCCAGCAGCCAACTAGCGGGAGCGGCCGGGGAGCTGTTTTTT; j_gene: TRBJ2-2; abundance: .; d_gene: TRBD2; v_gene: TRBV4-1
CDR3aa: CASSPATVSGNTIYF; CDR3nt: TGTGCCAGCAGTCCCGCGACAGTCTCTGGAAACACCATATATTTT; j_gene: TRBJ1-3; abundance: .; d_gene: .; v_gene: TRBV28
CDR3aa: CASSQVGTANGYTF; CDR3nt: TGCGCCAGCAGCCAGGTCGGGACAGCGAATGGCTACACCTTC; j_gene: TRBJ1-2; abundance: .; d_gene: TRBD1; v_gene: TRBV4-1
CDR3aa: CASSDNEGRGFGGYTF; CDR3nt: TGTGCCAGCAGCGACAACGAGGGCAGGGGGTTTGGTGGCTACACCTTC; j_gene: TRBJ1-2; abundance: .; d_gene: TRBD1; v_gene: TRBV28
CDR3aa: CASSLRGGQGDTQYF; CDR3nt: TGCGCCAGCAGCTTAAGAGGGGGCCAAGGAGATACGCAGTATTTT; j_gene: TRBJ2-3; abundance: .; d_gene: TRBD1; v_gene: TRBV5-1
CDR3aa: CASSLAAGGDTQYF; CDR3nt: TGTGCCAGCAGCTTAGCGGCGGGCGGAGATACGCAGTATTTT; j_gene: TRBJ2-3; abundance: .; d_gene: .; v_gene: TRBV7-2
CDR3aa: CASSAAGNEAFF; CDR3nt: TGTGCCAGCAGCGCCGCGGGGAATGAAGCTTTCTTT; j_gene: TRBJ1-1; abundance: .; d_gene: .; v_gene: TRBV9
CDR3aa: CATSRDLAGENEQFF; CDR3nt: TGTGCCACCAGCAGAGACCTAGCGGGGGAAAATGAGCAGTTCTTC; j_gene: TRBJ2-1; abundance: few; d_gene: TRBD2; v_gene: TRBV15
CDR3aa: CANSGTSGATYEQYF; CDR3nt: TGTGCCAACAGTGGGACTAGCGGGGCTACCTACGAGCAGTACTTC; j_gene: TRBJ2-7; abundance: .; d_gene: TRBD2; v_gene: TRBV27
CDR3aa: CASSLRGQYNQPQHF; CDR3nt: TGTGCCAGCAGTCTAAGGGGACAGTACAATCAGCCCCAGCATTTT; j_gene: TRBJ1-5; abundance: .; d_gene: TRBD1; v_gene: TRBV27
CDR3aa: CASPSGEHEQYF; CDR3nt: TGTGCCAGCCCCTCGGGGGAGCACGAGCAGTACTTC; j_gene: TRBJ2-7; abundance: .; d_gene: .; v_gene: TRBV5-8